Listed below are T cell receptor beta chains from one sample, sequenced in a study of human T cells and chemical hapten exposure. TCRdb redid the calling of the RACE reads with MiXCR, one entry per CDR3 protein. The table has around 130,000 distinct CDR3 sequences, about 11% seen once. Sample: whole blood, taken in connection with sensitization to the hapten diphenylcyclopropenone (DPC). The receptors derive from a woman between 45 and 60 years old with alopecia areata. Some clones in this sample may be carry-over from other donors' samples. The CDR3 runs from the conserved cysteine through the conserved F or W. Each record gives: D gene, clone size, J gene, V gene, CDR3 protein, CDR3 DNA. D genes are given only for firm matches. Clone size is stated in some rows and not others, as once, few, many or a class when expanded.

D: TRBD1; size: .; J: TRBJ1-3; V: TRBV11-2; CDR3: CASSPWTGGNTIYF; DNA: TGTGCCAGCAGCCCATGGACAGGGGGAAACACCATATATTTT
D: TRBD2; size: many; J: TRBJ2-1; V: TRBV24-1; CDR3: CATSDSGGSGNDEQFF; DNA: TGTGCCACCAGTGATTCCGGAGGTAGCGGGAACGATGAGCAGTTCTTC
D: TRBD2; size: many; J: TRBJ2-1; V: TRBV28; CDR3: CASSFRTSGGEQFF; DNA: TGTGCCAGCAGTTTTCGGACTAGCGGCGGTGAGCAGTTCTTC
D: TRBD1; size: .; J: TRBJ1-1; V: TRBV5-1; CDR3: CASSLPGQANTEAFF; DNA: TGCGCCAGCAGCTTACCGGGACAGGCGAACACTGAAGCTTTCTTT
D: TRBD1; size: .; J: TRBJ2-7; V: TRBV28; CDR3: CASGGDRVHEQYF; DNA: TGTGCCAGCGGGGGGGACAGGGTCCACGAGCAGTACTTC
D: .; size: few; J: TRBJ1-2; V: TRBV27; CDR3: CASTPGGVSRYTF; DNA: TGTGCCAGCACCCCTGGGGGGGTCAGTCGCTACACCTTC
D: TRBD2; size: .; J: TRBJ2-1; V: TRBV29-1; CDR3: CSVVLAGFNEQFF; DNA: TGCAGCGTCGTACTAGCGGGATTCAATGAGCAGTTCTTC
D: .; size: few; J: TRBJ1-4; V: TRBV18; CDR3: CASSQGSDEKLFF; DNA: TGTGCCAGCTCACAGGGAAGCGATGAAAAACTGTTTTTT
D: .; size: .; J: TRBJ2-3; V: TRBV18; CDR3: CASSPAVTDTQYF; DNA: TGTGCCAGCTCACCGGCCGTGACAGATACGCAGTATTTT
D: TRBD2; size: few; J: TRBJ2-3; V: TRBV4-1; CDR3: CASSQDISGTPTDTQYF; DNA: TGCGCCAGCAGCCAAGATATAAGCGGGACTCCCACAGATACGCAGTATTTT
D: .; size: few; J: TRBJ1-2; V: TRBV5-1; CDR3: CASSYTGNYGYTF; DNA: TGCGCCAGCAGCTACACAGGGAATTATGGCTACACCTTC
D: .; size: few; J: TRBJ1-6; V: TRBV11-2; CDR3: CASSLDWTSPLHF; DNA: TGTGCCAGCAGCTTAGATTGGACCTCACCCCTCCACTTT
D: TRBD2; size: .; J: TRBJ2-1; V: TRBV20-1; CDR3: CSARDVGGRQANEQFF; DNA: TGCAGTGCTAGAGACGTAGGCGGGAGGCAGGCCAATGAGCAGTTCTTC
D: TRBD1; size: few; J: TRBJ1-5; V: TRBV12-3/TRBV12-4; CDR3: CASSLASGQGGDQPQHF; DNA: TGTGCCAGCAGTTTAGCGTCAGGACAGGGTGGCGATCAGCCCCAGCATTTT
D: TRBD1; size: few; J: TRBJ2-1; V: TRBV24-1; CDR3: CATSDRTGRNNEQFF; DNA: TGTGCCACCAGTGACCGGACAGGGCGCAACAATGAGCAGTTCTTC
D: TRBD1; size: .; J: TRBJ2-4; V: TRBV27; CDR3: CASSFDRDSKNIQYF; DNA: TGTGCCAGCAGTTTTGACAGGGATTCCAAAAACATTCAGTACTTC
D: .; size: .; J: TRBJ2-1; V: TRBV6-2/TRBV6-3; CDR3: CASNLMGGATFF; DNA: TGTGCCAGCAACCTAATGGGGGGGGCAACGTTCTTC
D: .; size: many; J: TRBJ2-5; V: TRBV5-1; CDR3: CASSSPQETQYF; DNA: TGCGCCAGCAGCTCCCCCCAAGAGACCCAGTACTTC
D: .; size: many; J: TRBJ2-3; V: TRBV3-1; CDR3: CASSQYGSSTDTQYF; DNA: TGTGCCAGCAGCCAATACGGGTCTAGCACAGATACGCAGTATTTT
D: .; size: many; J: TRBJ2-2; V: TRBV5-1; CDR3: CASGKDWAGELFF; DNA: TGCGCCAGCGGAAAAGACTGGGCCGGGGAGCTGTTTTTT
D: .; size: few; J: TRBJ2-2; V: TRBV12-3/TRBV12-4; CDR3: CASSPRTGRVGELFF; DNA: TGTGCCAGCAGTCCCCGGACGGGGCGGGTCGGGGAGCTGTTTTTT
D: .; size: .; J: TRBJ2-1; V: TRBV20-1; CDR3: CSAVAGTSSYNEQFF; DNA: TGCAGTGCCGTGGCCGGGACGAGCTCCTACAATGAGCAGTTCTTC
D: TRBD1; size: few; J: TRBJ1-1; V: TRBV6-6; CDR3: CASTYDRGAEAFF; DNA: TGTGCCAGCACCTACGACAGGGGCGCTGAAGCTTTCTTT
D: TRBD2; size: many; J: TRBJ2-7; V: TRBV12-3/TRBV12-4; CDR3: CASSHGTSGPYEQYF; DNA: TGTGCCAGCAGCCACGGGACTAGCGGCCCCTACGAGCAGTACTTC
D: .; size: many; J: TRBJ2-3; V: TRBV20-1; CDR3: CSATDRNTDTQYF; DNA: TGCAGTGCTACCGACAGGAACACAGATACGCAGTATTTT
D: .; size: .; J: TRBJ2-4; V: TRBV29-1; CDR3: CSVGEGGAKNIQYF; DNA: TGCAGCGTTGGTGAGGGTGGAGCCAAAAACATTCAGTACTTC
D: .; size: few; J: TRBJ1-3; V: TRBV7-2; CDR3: CASSLGTASSGNTIYF; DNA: TGTGCCAGCAGCTTAGGGACAGCTAGCTCTGGAAACACCATATATTTT
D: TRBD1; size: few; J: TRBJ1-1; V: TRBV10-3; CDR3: CAIRGTGALNTEAFF; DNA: TGTGCCATCAGAGGGACAGGGGCCTTGAACACTGAAGCTTTCTTT
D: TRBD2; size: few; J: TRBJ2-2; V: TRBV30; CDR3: CAWRGAGEWLFF; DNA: TGTGCCTGGAGGGGTGCGGGAGAATGGCTGTTTTTT
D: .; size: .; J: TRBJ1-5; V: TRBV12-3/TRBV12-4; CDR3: CASSPNTGTQPQHF; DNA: TGTGCCAGCAGTCCTAATACAGGGACTCAGCCCCAGCATTTT
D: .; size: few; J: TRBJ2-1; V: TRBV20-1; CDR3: CSAPNGGSYNEQFF; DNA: TGCAGTGCTCCAAATGGCGGTTCATACAATGAGCAGTTCTTC
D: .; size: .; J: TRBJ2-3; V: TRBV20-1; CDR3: CSARWEQTDTQYF; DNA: TGCAGTGCTAGGTGGGAGCAAACAGATACGCAGTATTTT